This T cell receptor beta chain was found in a study of T-cell memory formation after mild COVID-19. Study details: The two donors had largely donor-specific TCR clusters.

Constant-segment primers served in 5'RACE that generated TCR alpha and TCR beta cDNA libraries bearing sample barcodes and UMIs. In TCRdb, the 5' RACE reads were re-called with MiXCR into one record per CDR3 protein. The sample shows about 350,000 distinct CDR3 sequences, roughly 13% of them seen only once. Trimming shortened V by 5 bases and J by 4 bases, and 18 bases separated the two germline ends. This CDR3 has 15 amino acids. Germline CDR1 reads SEHNR; CDR2 reads FQNEAQ (reference sequence). Study results and limitations: Pre-infection memory showed some responding clones, and this suggested that cross-reactive memory joined. Shrinking CD4+ clones were chiefly CM and EM; CD8+ ones were chiefly EMRA.

To note about this clonotype: The target antigen is unknown.

This sequence was found in a man aged 18 to 29 who had mild COVID-19 (a few samples of this study predate the infection). Cell type and time point are not known. This chain connects TRBV7-9 to TRBJ2-7; D is tentatively TRBD1 or TRBD2 (7 bases each). The sequenced sample was PBMCs or a T cell subset sorted from them (not recorded which). The CDR3 here is CASSPGGQRIYEQYF. CDR3 nucleotides: TGTGCCAGCAGCCCGGGGGGACAGAGAATTTACGAGCAGTACTTC.